Listed here are 8 T cell receptor beta chains from one sample, sequenced in a study of graft-versus-host responses after intestinal transplantation. Processing released intraepithelial and lamina propria lymphocytes from the graft tissue. Sequenced by immunoSEQ multiplex PCR; TCRdb stores in-frame clones only, minus some. The table includes about 7,700 clones, around 80% detected once. The source material was ileum tissue, sampled just under 230 days after intestinal transplant. Source of these receptors: a human patient who received an intestinal transplant, so some T cells may come from the graft donor.

As concerns this clone: This CDR3 is also generated by other DNA sequences in the sample. The chain recombines TRBV30 with TRBJ2-1; no reliable D call. CDR3 length: 11 residues. The V gene's germline CDR1 is GTSNPN and CDR2 SVGIG (reference sequence). CDR3 protein: CASRPSNEQFF. As DNA, the CDR3 is TGTGCTTCCCGCCCGAGTAATGAGCAGTTCTTC. Complete variable domain (other parts from reference TRBV30 and TRBJ2-1): SQTIHQWPATLVQPVGSPLSLECTVEGTSNPNLYWYRQAAGRGLQLLFYSVGIGQISSEVPQNLSASRPQDRQFILSSKKLLLSDSGFYLCASRPSNEQFFGPGTRLTVL.

This clone was picked up a small number of times. The V gene is TRBV5-6, the J gene TRBJ1-2, with 7 bases that match TRBD1. Germline V CDR1 and CDR2: SGHDT, YYEEEE. The junction had 5 bases not matched to a gene; V was cut back by 3 bases and J by 12 bases. CDR3 size: 11 residues. The CDR3 nucleotides are TGTGCCAGCAGCTCGACAGGGACAGACACCTTC. Translating gives CASSSTGTDTF.

This clone was counted a few times. The chain couples TRBV11-3 to TRBJ2-1; 7 positions agree with TRBD2. The CDR3 has 19 residues. V gave up 2 bases and J gave up 0 bases; unmatched junction bases: 13. CDR1 SGHNT and CDR2 YENEEA come from the germline V gene. The CDR3, as DNA: TGTGCCAGCAGCTTAAGTCGTGGGGGGGGTTTAAGCTCCTACAATGAGCAGTTCTTC. Its translation is CASSLSRGGGLSSYNEQFF.

The V call is TRBV28, the J call TRBJ1-2, with TRBD1 matching over 8 bases. CDR1 and CDR2 (germline): MDHEN, SYDVKM. The CDR3 sequence is 15 residues long. V shed 5 bases and J 2 bases; nucleotides not matched to a gene: 7. The CDR3: CASSLPGGLNYGYTF. In nucleotides, the CDR3 is TGTGCCAGCAGTCTTCCAGGGGGCCTAAACTATGGCTACACCTTC.

V is TRBV30 and J is TRBJ1-2; D may be TRBD1 (6 bases). There are 14 residues in the CDR3. V gave up 2 bases and J gave up 2 bases, with 12 bases separating them. In germline, CDR1 is GTSNPN, CDR2 SVGIG (reference sequence). The CDR3 loop reads CAWSKGQGNYGYTF. In DNA, the CDR3 is TGTGCCTGGAGTAAGGGGCAGGGGAACTATGGCTACACCTTC.

The chain employs TRBV19 and TRBJ1-4, with TRBD1 identical over 7 bases. There are 13 residues in the CDR3. Germline V gene lookup returns CDR1 LNHDA and CDR2 SQIVND (reference sequence). Trimming took 7 bases from V and 7 from J; bases not matched to a gene: 6. As DNA, the CDR3 is TGTGCCAGTACAAGACAGGGTATTGAAAAACTGTTTTTT. It is translated as CASTRQGIEKLFF.

The rearrangement links TRBV29-1 to TRBJ1-4; 7 nucleotides line up with TRBD1. The junction had 8 bases not matched to a gene; V was cut back by 8 bases and J by 5 bases. This CDR3 has 13 amino acids. Germline V gene data show CDR1 as SQVTM and CDR2 as ANQGSEA. CDR3 sequence (DNA): TGCAGCACAACCCAGGGGGGAAATGAAAAACTGTTTTTT. This encodes CSTTQGGNEKLFF.

This clone turned up a few times. The rearrangement links TRBV11-2 to TRBJ2-7, with D unresolved. The CDR3 is made up of 11 amino acids. CDR1 SGHAT and CDR2 FQNNGV come from the germline V gene. Trimming took 5 bases from V and 3 from J, leaving 5 bases between them. The CDR3, as DNA: TGTGCCAGCAGCCCTTACTACGAGCAGTACTTC. Translated: CASSPYYEQYF.